These T cell receptor beta chains were read from a single sample in a study of T-cell memory formation after mild COVID-19. TCRdb redid the calling of the 5' RACE reads with MiXCR, one entry per CDR3 protein. Seen here are 400,000 to 550,000 distinct CDR3 sequences, nearly 25% observed once, and the top ten hold around an eighth. Material for sequencing was PBMCs or a T cell subset sorted from them (not recorded which). The receptor set was obtained from an adult woman who had mild COVID-19 (a few samples of this study predate the infection). Cell type and time point are not known. Both conserved end residues are part of each CDR3. D genes are given only for firm matches. Clone size appears in some rows only: once, few, many, or a class for an expanded clone.

clone_size j_call v_call cdr3_length d_call cdr3_aa cdr3_nt
NA TRBJ2-7 TRBV29-1 13 NA CSAKTAPSYEQYF TGCAGCGCTAAAACGGCCCCATCCTACGAGCAGTACTTC
few TRBJ2-1 TRBV7-3 13 NA CASSHDRNGGQFF TGTGCCAGCAGCCACGACAGGAATGGGGGACAGTTCTTC
NA TRBJ1-1 TRBV7-9 16 NA CASSSRAPPGNTEAFF TGTGCCAGCAGCTCAAGGGCCCCCCCTGGGAACACTGAAGCTTTCTTT
NA TRBJ1-2 TRBV6-5 14 TRBD1 CASRDPGTGVGYTF TGTGCCAGCAGGGACCCCGGGACAGGGGTCGGCTACACCTTC
NA TRBJ2-7 TRBV7-6 15 TRBD1 CASSETTGTGYEQYF TGTGCCAGCAGCGAAACTACCGGGACAGGCTACGAGCAGTACTTC
NA TRBJ2-7 TRBV10-3 16 TRBD2 CAISDSGTSASYEQYF TGTGCCATCAGTGATTCCGGGACTAGCGCTTCCTACGAGCAGTACTTC
few TRBJ2-7 TRBV15 13 NA CATREGSTYEQYF TGTGCCACCAGGGAGGGAAGCACCTACGAGCAGTACTTC
NA TRBJ2-3 TRBV25-1 13 NA CASSESYTDTQYF TGTGCCAGCAGTGAATCCTACACAGATACGCAGTATTTT
NA TRBJ2-2 TRBV7-9 13 NA CASPQRDTGELFF TGTGCCAGTCCCCAAAGAGACACCGGGGAGCTGTTTTTT
NA TRBJ1-2 TRBV14 14 NA CASSQETAFYGYTF TGTGCCAGCAGCCAAGAAACAGCTTTCTATGGCTACACCTTC
NA TRBJ2-7 TRBV4-1 15 NA CASSRSQGFAYEQYF TGCGCCAGCAGCCGTTCGCAGGGGTTTGCCTACGAGCAGTACTTC
few TRBJ2-1 TRBV7-6 15 TRBD1 CASSLRTGRGNEQFF TGTGCCAGCAGCTTACGGACAGGAAGAGGCAATGAGCAGTTCTTC
NA TRBJ2-5 TRBV5-6 12 NA CASSLVLETQYF TGTGCCAGCAGCTTGGTATTGGAGACCCAGTACTTC
NA TRBJ2-1 TRBV4-2 15 NA CASREGGRRMDEQFF TGTGCCAGCAGGGAGGGTGGGAGACGGATGGATGAGCAGTTCTTC
NA TRBJ2-3 TRBV15 15 NA CATSKEFAHTDTQYF TGTGCCACCAGCAAAGAGTTTGCGCACACAGATACGCAGTATTTT
NA TRBJ2-1 TRBV7-2 12 NA CASSPQDFEQFF TGTGCCAGCAGCCCTCAGGATTTTGAGCAGTTCTTC
few TRBJ2-2 TRBV5-1 13 NA CASSLERVGELFF TGCGCCAGCAGCTTGGAACGGGTCGGGGAGCTGTTTTTT
NA TRBJ2-1 TRBV10-3 13 TRBD2 CAIWTSGRAPPFF TGTGCCATCTGGACTAGCGGGAGGGCACCACCGTTCTTC
few TRBJ2-1 TRBV7-3 17 TRBD2 CASSSGLAGGPSGEQFF TGTGCCAGCAGCTCGGGACTAGCGGGAGGGCCCTCAGGGGAGCAGTTCTTC
NA TRBJ2-1 TRBV7-6 16 NA CASSSLGRGPYNEQFF TGTGCCAGCAGTAGTCTGGGGAGGGGGCCGTACAATGAGCAGTTCTTC
few TRBJ2-7 TRBV4-1 15 NA CASSQGTALFYEQYF TGCGCCAGCAGCCAAGGGACAGCCCTCTTCTACGAGCAGTACTTC
NA TRBJ2-3 TRBV29-1 14 NA CSVYFSGLGIAQYF TGCAGCGTTTACTTTTCGGGGCTCGGGATTGCGCAGTATTTT
NA TRBJ2-5 TRBV20-1 14 TRBD2 CSARGGLGKETQYF TGCAGTGCTAGAGGCGGACTAGGTAAAGAGACCCAGTACTTC
few TRBJ2-7 TRBV12-3/TRBV12-4 14 TRBD1 CASSLMDRAYEQYF TGTGCCAGCAGTTTAATGGACAGGGCCTACGAGCAGTACTTC
few TRBJ2-1 TRBV27 14 NA CASSLGVAYNEQFF TGTGCCAGCAGTTTGGGGGTAGCCTACAATGAGCAGTTCTTC
NA TRBJ2-1 TRBV7-2 14 NA CASSLATGPDEQFF TGTGCCAGCAGCTTAGCTACGGGTCCCGATGAGCAGTTCTTC
few TRBJ1-1 TRBV6-5 19 NA CASSYSGATGSGMNTEAFF TGTGCCAGCAGTTACTCGGGGGCGACAGGATCGGGCATGAACACTGAAGCTTTCTTT
NA TRBJ1-2 TRBV29-1 11 NA CSADIVYGYTF TGCAGCGCAGACATCGTCTATGGCTACACCTTC
few TRBJ2-5 TRBV5-4 14 TRBD2 CASSARLAGETQYF TGTGCCAGCAGCGCCAGACTAGCGGGAGAGACCCAGTACTTC
NA TRBJ2-4 TRBV7-9 17 NA CASSPAGAGFGKNIQYF TGTGCCAGCAGCCCTGCGGGGGCAGGGTTCGGCAAAAACATTCAGTACTTC
few TRBJ2-3 TRBV12-3/TRBV12-4 18 TRBD1 CASSMGTGGSSSTDTQYF TGTGCCAGCAGTATGGGGACAGGGGGCTCCTCTAGCACAGATACGCAGTATTTT
NA TRBJ2-7 TRBV5-1 17 TRBD1 CASSLVPPGQDTYEQYF TGCGCCAGCAGCTTGGTGCCCCCCGGACAGGACACCTACGAGCAGTACTTC
few TRBJ2-7 TRBV4-1 15 NA CASSQDMVISYEQYF TGCGCCAGCAGCCAAGACATGGTGATTTCCTACGAGCAGTACTTC
many TRBJ2-1 TRBV6-1 16 TRBD2 CASSERVGTSYNEQFF TGTGCCAGCAGTGAACGGGTCGGGACTAGTTACAATGAGCAGTTCTTC
few TRBJ1-1 TRBV7-9 15 TRBD1 CASSPPWGDRGGAFF TGTGCCAGCAGCCCACCTTGGGGCGACAGGGGAGGTGCTTTCTTT
many TRBJ2-3 TRBV7-6 13 NA CASSFQGTDTQYF TGTGCCAGCAGCTTCCAGGGCACAGATACGCAGTATTTT
NA TRBJ2-3 TRBV9 13 NA CASSATGEDTQYF TGTGCCAGCAGCGCGACAGGCGAAGATACGCAGTATTTT